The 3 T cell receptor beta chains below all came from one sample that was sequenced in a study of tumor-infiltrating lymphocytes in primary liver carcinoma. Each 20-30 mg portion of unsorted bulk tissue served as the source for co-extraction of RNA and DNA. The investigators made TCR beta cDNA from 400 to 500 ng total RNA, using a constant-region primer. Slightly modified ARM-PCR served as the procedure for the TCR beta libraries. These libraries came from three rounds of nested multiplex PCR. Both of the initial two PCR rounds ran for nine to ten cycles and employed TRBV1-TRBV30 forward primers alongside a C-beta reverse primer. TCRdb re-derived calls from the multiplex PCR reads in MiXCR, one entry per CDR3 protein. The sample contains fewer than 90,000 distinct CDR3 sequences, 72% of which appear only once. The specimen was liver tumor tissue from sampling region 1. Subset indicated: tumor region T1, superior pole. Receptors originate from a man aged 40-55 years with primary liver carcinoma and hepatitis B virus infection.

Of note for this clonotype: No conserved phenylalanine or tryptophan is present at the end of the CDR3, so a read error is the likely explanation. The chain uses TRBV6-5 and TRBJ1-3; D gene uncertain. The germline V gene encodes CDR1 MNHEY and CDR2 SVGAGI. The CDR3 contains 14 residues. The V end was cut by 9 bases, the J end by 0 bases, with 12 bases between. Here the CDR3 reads CASGGHISGNTIYL. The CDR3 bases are TGTGCCAGTGGCGGGCATATCTCTGGAAACACCATATATTTG.

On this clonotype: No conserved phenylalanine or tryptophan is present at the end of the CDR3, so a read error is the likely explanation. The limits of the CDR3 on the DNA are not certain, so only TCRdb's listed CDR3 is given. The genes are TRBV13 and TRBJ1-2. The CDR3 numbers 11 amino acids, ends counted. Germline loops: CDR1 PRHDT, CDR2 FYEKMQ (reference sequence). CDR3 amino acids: CASSLGQGSTL.

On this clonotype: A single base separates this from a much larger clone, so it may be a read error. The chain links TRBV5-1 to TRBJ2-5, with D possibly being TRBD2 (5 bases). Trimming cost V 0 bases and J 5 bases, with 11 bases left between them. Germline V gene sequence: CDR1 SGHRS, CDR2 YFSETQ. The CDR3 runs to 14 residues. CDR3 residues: CASSLVGLRETQYF. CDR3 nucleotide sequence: TGCGCCAGCAGCTTGGTTGGACTGAGGGAGACCCAGTACTTC.